These T cell receptor beta chains were read from a single sample in a study of PD-1 blockade in mismatch repair-deficient tumors. Method: immunoSEQ multiplex PCR; TCRdb's copy keeps in-frame clones and lacks some. The sample gives about 100,000 clones, about four fifths of which show up once; around 6.5% is in the top ten. The sample was peripheral blood, taken roughly 35 weeks after starting pembrolizumab. These receptor sequences come from an adult with mismatch repair-deficient cancer. CDR3s include the opening cysteine and the closing phenylalanine or tryptophan. Each record gives: clone size, V gene, D gene, J gene, CDR3 DNA, CDR3 protein. The D gene is left open where the match is weak. Clone size is not always given. Where it is, it says once, few, many or a class for expanded clones.

.,TRBV7-8,.,TRBJ1-1,TGTGCCAGCAGCTTATCAGGGGTTCCTGAAGCTTTCTTT,CASSLSGVPEAFF
.,TRBV27,TRBD2,TRBJ2-1,TGTGCCAGCAGTTTAATATGGACTAGCGGGAGTGGTGAGCAGTTCTTC,CASSLIWTSGSGEQFF
.,TRBV18,TRBD1,TRBJ2-5,TGTGCCAGCTCAGAAATGGCAGGGGGATGGGAGACCCAGTACTTC,CASSEMAGGWETQYF
.,TRBV11-2,.,TRBJ1-1,TGTGCCAGCAGCTTAGATCTTGGGGTGGGCACTGAAGCTTTCTTT,CASSLDLGVGTEAFF
.,TRBV5-1,.,TRBJ1-2,TGCGCCAGCAGCTTGGGCGGGGGGCAAGGCTACACCTTC,CASSLGGGQGYTF
.,TRBV5-6,.,TRBJ2-7,TGTGCCAGCAGCTTGAATGACGAGCAGTACTTC,CASSLNDEQYF
.,TRBV29-1,.,TRBJ1-1,TGCAGCGTTGTCGCAAGCATGAACACTGAAGCTTTCTTT,CSVVASMNTEAFF
.,TRBV11-3,.,TRBJ1-5,TGTGCCAGCAGCTTTGGAGGGGAGGGTCAGCCCCAGCATTTT,CASSFGGEGQPQHF
once,TRBV28,.,TRBJ1-2,TGTGCCAGCAGGGATTGGAGGGGAGGGACTTCCTATGGCTACACCTTC,CASRDWRGGTSYGYTF
.,TRBV21-1,.,TRBJ2-2,TGTGCCAGCAGACTCAAGCGAGGCAGGAACACCGGGGAGCTGTTTTTT,CASRLKRGRNTGELFF
.,TRBV6-5,TRBD2,TRBJ2-3,TGTGCCAGCAGGACTAGCGGGAGAATGGATACGCAGTATTTT,CASRTSGRMDTQYF
.,TRBV7-9,.,TRBJ1-2,TGTGCCAGCAGCTTTAAAACTGGCTACACCTTC,CASSFKTGYTF
.,TRBV4-2,.,TRBJ2-7,TGTGCCAGCAGTAAAGGAGGTGACTACGAGCAGTACTTC,CASSKGGDYEQYF
.,TRBV6-6,.,TRBJ2-7,TGTGCCAGCAGTCACGACACCGCAGAGGTCTACGAGCAGTACTTC,CASSHDTAEVYEQYF
.,TRBV7-2,.,TRBJ1-5,TGTGCCAGCAGCTTAGTGTCTCATGGGAATCAGCCCCAGCATTTT,CASSLVSHGNQPQHF
.,TRBV7-3,.,TRBJ2-1,TGTGCCAGCAGCTTAAAGGGCGGCTCCTACAATGAGCAGTTCTTC,CASSLKGGSYNEQFF
.,TRBV7-9,.,TRBJ2-5,TGTGCCAGCAGCCGCGATCAATGGCAAGAGACCCAGTACTTC,CASSRDQWQETQYF
.,TRBV6-6,TRBD1,TRBJ1-4,TGTGCCAGCACACACCGGGACAGGAATGAAAAACTGTTTTTT,CASTHRDRNEKLFF
.,TRBV27,.,TRBJ1-2,TGTGCCAGCAGTCACCCTTGCCCAACAAGGTTAGGGGTTAACTCGCGGTGCTACACCTTC,CASSHPCPTRLGVNSRCYTF
once,TRBV18,.,TRBJ2-6,TGTGCCAGCTCACCAAGTCCGGTCTCAGACTCTGGGGCCAACGTCCTGACTTTC,CASSPSPVSDSGANVLTF
.,TRBV21-1,.,TRBJ2-7,TGTGCCAGCAGCAAGATGGACCGGGACAACTCCTACGAGCAGTACTTC,CASSKMDRDNSYEQYF
.,TRBV27,.,TRBJ1-5,TGTGCCAGCAGTCCGGTGACAGAGTACAATCAGCCCCAGCATTTT,CASSPVTEYNQPQHF
.,TRBV5-6,TRBD1,TRBJ2-5,TGTGCCAGCAGCTTAGGGGGCAGAGGGGGAGAGACCCAGTACTTC,CASSLGGRGGETQYF
.,TRBV6-4,TRBD2,TRBJ2-2,TGTGCCAGCAGTGCCGAAGCGGGATACACCGGGGAGCTGTTTTTT,CASSAEAGYTGELFF
.,TRBV7-3,.,TRBJ2-2,TGTGCCAGCAGCAACCGGGCTTCGGGCACCGGGGAGCTGTTTTTT,CASSNRASGTGELFF
.,TRBV14,TRBD1,TRBJ2-1,TGTGCCAGCAGCAAATGGCAGGGGACAGGCCTCTCCTACAATGAGCAGTTCTTC,CASSKWQGTGLSYNEQFF
.,TRBV5-6,.,TRBJ2-3,TGTGCCAGCAGCTCGGGAGCCGGGATACGAGGAGGTACGCAGTATTTT,CASSSGAGIRGGTQYF
.,TRBV7-3,TRBD2,TRBJ2-7,TGTGCCAGCAGCCCCAGCGGGGGGGACTCCTACGAGCAGTACTTC,CASSPSGGDSYEQYF
.,TRBV7-2,.,TRBJ2-7,TGTGCCAGCAGCTTAGCGCCGGGGCTTTCCTACGAGCAGTACTTC,CASSLAPGLSYEQYF
.,TRBV4-2,.,TRBJ2-3,TGTGCCAGCAGCCAAGGACAGCCCGGGGATACGCAGTATTTT,CASSQGQPGDTQYF
.,TRBV27,.,TRBJ2-7,TGTGCCAGCAGTTTAAGCTCCCTAATCTCCTACGAGCAGTACTTC,CASSLSSLISYEQYF
.,TRBV7-9,TRBD1,TRBJ2-5,TGTGCCAGCAGCTTGGGACAGCGCCAAGAGACCCAGTACTTC,CASSLGQRQETQYF
.,TRBV5-4,.,TRBJ1-2,TGTGCCAGCAGCCCACAGGGCCTCTATGGCTACACCTTC,CASSPQGLYGYTF
.,TRBV7-2,.,TRBJ2-6,TGTGCCAGCAGCTCCTCTGGACTTGGGGCCAACGTCCTGACTTTC,CASSSSGLGANVLTF
.,TRBV6-5,.,TRBJ2-1,TGTGCCAGCAGCGATCTCGACAGAGGCTACAATGAGCAGTTCTTC,CASSDLDRGYNEQFF
.,TRBV7-2,.,TRBJ2-2,TGTGCCAGCAGCTTAGGCTGGGCCTCCACCGGGGAGCTGTTTTTT,CASSLGWASTGELFF
.,TRBV19,.,TRBJ1-5,TGTGCCAGTAGGCGGGGTTACAATCAGCCCCAGCATTTT,CASRRGYNQPQHF
.,TRBV5-6,TRBD1,TRBJ2-7,TGTGCCAGCAGTTTTACCGGGACAGACTACGAGCAGTACTTC,CASSFTGTDYEQYF
.,TRBV7-3,.,TRBJ2-3,TGTGCCAGCAGCTTAATGGGGGGCGGGAGCCCAGATACGCAGTATTTT,CASSLMGGGSPDTQYF
.,TRBV18,.,TRBJ2-1,TGTGCCAGCTCACCATTGGCGGGACTGGATGAGCAGTTCTTC,CASSPLAGLDEQFF
.,TRBV2,.,TRBJ2-3,TGTGCCAGCAGTGCCGAGGGGGGGGGTACGCAGTATTTT,CASSAEGGGTQYF